The 10 T cell receptor beta chains reported below all come from one sample, sequenced in a study of blood T cell repertoires in COVID-19. Repertoires were generated with immunoSEQ multiplex PCR, while TCRdb's copy carries only in-frame clones and drops some. The table records fewer than 500,000 clones, around 89% of them present only once. Sequencing was done on a sample of peripheral blood. These receptors all come from a woman aged 30 to 39 with acute or convalescent COVID-19.

The chain couples TRBV20-1 to TRBJ2-5; 11 bases are a match to TRBD2. V lost 3 bases, J lost 4 bases, and 10 bases stayed unmatched. The CDR3 consists of 16 residues. The germline V gene has CDR1 DFQATT and CDR2 SNEGSKA (reference sequence). CDR3 amino acids: CSASLLAGGFSETQYF. CDR3 in DNA: TGCAGTGCTAGTCTCTTAGCGGGGGGGTTTTCAGAGACCCAGTACTTC.

The chain employs TRBV2 and TRBJ1-6; 8 bases agree with TRBD1. The germline V gene has CDR1 SNHLY and CDR2 FYNNEI. CDR3 length equals 17 residues. V dropped 4 bases and J dropped 4; count of bases not matched to a gene: 9. Written as DNA, the CDR3 is TGTGCCAGCAGTGGCCTGGGACAGGCTAATTATAATTCACCCCTCCACTTT. Protein sequence: CASSGLGQANYNSPLHF.

The chain has TRBV9 and TRBJ2-5, with TRBD2 as a possible D gene (7 bases). Germline V gives CDR1 SGDLS, CDR2 YYNGEE. CDR3 length equals 15 residues. V was shortened by 0 bases and J by 3 bases, with 12 bases between the two germline ends. The DNA of the CDR3 is TGTGCCAGCAGCGTAGGGCCGGGGGGCGAAGAGACCCAGTACTTC. Residues: CASSVGPGGEETQYF.

The CDR3 is CASGQGVYGYTF. CDR3 DNA: TGTGCCAGCGGACAGGGAGTCTATGGCTACACCTTC. The V and J genes are TRBV28 and TRBJ1-2; TRBD1 matches at 8 bases. V was clipped by 8 bases and J by 4 bases; unmatched bases: 3. CDR3 length equals 12 residues. Germline CDR1 reads MDHEN; CDR2 reads SYDVKM.

The V call is TRBV23-1, the J call TRBJ1-6; D unresolved. TRBV23-1 is assigned to the ORF class and has an uncertain function. Between the trimmed V and J ends, which lost 4 bases and 5 bases, there was a span of 18 bases. This CDR3 region has 17 residues. The CDR3 region has the DNA TGCGCCAGCAGTCCTATCAAGGTCGACGGAGATAATTCACCCCTCCACTTT. It encodes CASSPIKVDGDNSPLHF.

The chain has TRBV7-9 and TRBJ2-7; a weak D match, TRBD1 (5 bases). Trimming pared 2 bases from V and 3 bases from J, leaving 11 bases between. This CDR3 comprises 14 residues. Germline CDR1 reads SEHNR; CDR2 reads FQNEAQ (reference sequence). This chain's CDR3 is CASSLIGRVYEQYF. The CDR3 region has the DNA TGTGCCAGCAGCTTAATCGGCAGGGTCTACGAGCAGTACTTC. The full variable domain, in which reference TRBV7-9 and TRBJ2-7 provide the parts outside the CDR3, is DTGVSQNPRHKITKRGQNVTFRCDPISEHNRLYWYRQTLGQGPEFLTYFQNEAQLEKSRLLSDRFSAERPKGSFSTLEIQRTEQGDSAMYLCASSLIGRVYEQYFGPGTRLTVT.

The genes are TRBV5-8 and TRBJ1-5; D unclear. V was shortened by 0 bases and J by 4 bases, with 11 bases between the two germline ends. The germline V gene encodes CDR1 SGHTS and CDR2 YDEGEE. The CDR3 is made up of 15 amino acids. The CDR3, as DNA: TGTGCCAGCAGCTTGGGATTTTCCAGAAATCAGCCCCAGCATTTT. Encoded protein: CASSLGFSRNQPQHF.

The rearrangement joins TRBV5-6 to TRBJ2-5; D might be TRBD2 (6 bases). V lost 3 bases and J 5 bases, leaving 11 bases between the germline ends. Germline CDR1 reads SGHDT; CDR2 reads YYEEEE. This CDR3 has 13 residues. The CDR3 DNA follows: TGTGCCAGCAGCTCGCGGGGATCGGAGACCCAGTACTTC. Translated, it gives CASSSRGSETQYF.

This clone was seen only once. The gene calls are TRBV5-1 and TRBJ2-3; 11 bases match TRBD2. CDR3 length: 17 residues. Looked up from germline, CDR1 is SGHRS and CDR2 is YFSETQ. With V trimmed by 2 bases and J by 4 bases, 9 bases remained unmatched. In nucleotides, the CDR3 is TGCGCCAGCAGCTTAGGGAAGACTAGCGGGGCCCCAGATACGCAGTATTTT. Translated, it gives CASSLGKTSGAPDTQYF.

This chain joins TRBV3-1 (or the pseudogene TRBV3-2) and TRBJ2-7; 12 nucleotides match TRBD2. The CDR3 sequence is 15 residues long. V trimming: 5 bases; J trimming: 3 bases; junction bases outside the gene matches: 5. CDR1 is LGHDT and CDR2 is YNNKEL in the germline V gene (reference sequence). This chain's CDR3 is CASSRTSGELYEQYF. CDR3 bases: TGTGCCAGCAGCAGGACTAGCGGGGAGCTCTACGAGCAGTACTTC.